The TCR beta chain described here comes from a study of blood T cell repertoires in COVID-19. Sequencing used immunoSEQ multiplex PCR; TCRdb keeps in-frame clones, though not all of them. The table has 400,000 to 550,000 clones, approximately 90% seen once. Sequenced material: peripheral blood. The receptor's source is a young woman with acute or convalescent COVID-19.

CDR3 amino acids: CASSGATQLNSPLHF. CDR3 nucleotides: TGTGCCAGCAGTGGGGCAACCCAATTGAATTCACCCCTCCACTTT. This sequence joins TRBV2 and TRBJ1-6, with D uncertain. V was pared by 4 bases and J by 7 bases, with 14 bases between. Germline-derived CDR1 and CDR2 are SNHLY and FYNNEI. The CDR3 runs 15 residues.